This TCR beta chain was captured in a study of cytomegalovirus exposure and HLA in healthy donors. Study-wide results and limits: There were 150 or so TCR beta chains listed as cytomegalovirus-associated. From TCR beta sequences, most subjects' HLA-A and HLA-B alleles were reportedly predicted accurately. The study found most TCR sequences rare, yet found some public TCRs in many donors. In a later analysis, HLA-associated TCR beta chains were more clonally expanded than equally common others.

The V gene lost 8 bases and the J gene lost 0 bases, with 5 bases spanning the gap. The CDR3 runs 12 residues. CDR1 LNHDA and CDR2 SQIVND come from the germline V gene (reference sequence). Primers: 60 Vbeta forward and 13 Jbeta reverse. Clones were sequenced by immunoSEQ multiplex PCR, and TCRdb holds only the in-frame ones, with some missing. The table has 200,000 to 250,000 clones, roughly 84% seen once. This clone was observed a single time. The antigen is undetermined. This chain joins TRBV19 and TRBJ2-4; no firm D call. The TCR sequence derives from a man aged 45 to 65 in good health and CMV-seronegative. Sequencing was performed on PBMCs. CDR3 in amino acids: CASGLAKNIQYF. In nucleotides, the CDR3 is TGTGCCAGTGGGCTAGCCAAAAACATTCAGTACTTC.